These 18 T cell receptor beta chains were sequenced from one sample in a study of T cell responses to AZD1222 COVID-19 vaccine. This table comes from immunoSEQ multiplex PCR, and its TCRdb copy is limited to in-frame clones, with some not included. The sample contains about 86,000 clones, roughly nine tenths of which appear only once. The sequences come from peripheral blood, collected on day 0 of AZD1222 vaccination. The receptors shown here come from an adult in good health.

The rearrangement uses TRBV7-8 and TRBJ1-3; D remains ambiguous. The CDR3 has 15 residues. CDR1 and CDR2 (germline): SGHVS, FQNEAQ. V lost 4 bases and J 2 bases, leaving 12 bases between the germline ends. The CDR3 loop is CASSSAYSTGNTIYF. In nucleotides, the CDR3 is TGTGCCAGCAGCTCCGCCTACTCTACTGGAAACACCATATATTTT.

V is TRBV14 and J is TRBJ2-4, with D possibly called TRBD1 or TRBD2 (6 bases each). The V and J ends lost 6 bases and 0 bases respectively, with 24 bases between them. This CDR3 region has 19 residues. Per the germline V gene, CDR1 is SGHDN and CDR2 is FVKESK. DNA for the CDR3: TGTGCCAGCAGTCGGGGGCTTAAGTCGGACAGACTAGCCAAAAACATTCAGTACTTC. Amino acid sequence: CASSRGLKSDRLAKNIQYF.

This chain connects TRBV4-2 to TRBJ2-1; TRBD2 matches at 12 bases. J lost 9 bases, V lost 0 bases, and 9 bases had no gene match. The germline V gene has CDR1 LGHNA and CDR2 YNFKEQ. This CDR3 spans 17 amino acids. In nucleotides, the CDR3 is TGTGCCAGCAGCCAAGACACCAGGACTAGCGGGAAAGCTGAGCAGTTCTTC. This sequence encodes CASSQDTRTSGKAEQFF.

Here the CDR3 reads CASGLDYEQYF. Written as DNA, the CDR3 is TGTGCTAGTGGTTTGGATTACGAGCAGTACTTC. The chain carries TRBV12-5 and TRBJ2-7; D not resolved. The CDR3 runs to 11 residues. In germline, CDR1 is LGHNT, CDR2 FRNRAP. V was shortened by 1 base and J by 4 bases, with 2 bases between the two germline ends. Full variable domain (remainder filled in from reference TRBV12-5 and TRBJ2-7): DARVTQTPRHKVTEMGQEVTMRCQPILGHNTVFWYRQTMMQGLELLAYFRNRAPLDDSGMPKDRFSAEMPDATLATLKIQPSEPRDSAVYFCASGLDYEQYFGPGTRLTVT.

V gene TRBV5-6 combines with J gene TRBJ1-5; the match to TRBD1 covers 7 bases. Losses at the gene ends were 4 bases for V and 7 bases for J; bases not matched to a gene: 11. There are 15 residues in the CDR3. Germline assignment: CDR1 SGHDT and CDR2 YYEEEE. CDR3 loop: CASSLEGAGGQPQHF. The CDR3 coding sequence is TGTGCCAGCAGCCTAGAGGGGGCTGGAGGACAGCCCCAGCATTTT.

This clone came up once. The CDR3 nucleotides are TGCGCCAGCAGCTTCGAGAACTACAATACAGATACGCAGTATTTT. This sequence encodes CASSFENYNTDTQYF. The chain joins TRBV5-1 to TRBJ2-3; no definite D call. Germline assignment: CDR1 SGHRS and CDR2 YFSETQ. Trimming removed 2 bases from V and 3 bases from J, with 13 bases in between. CDR3 length: 15 residues.

The chain recombines TRBV19 with TRBJ1-6; no definite D call. The V end was cut by 5 bases, the J end by 10 bases, with 9 bases between. Germline lookup yields CDR1 LNHDA and CDR2 SQIVND (reference sequence). This CDR3 has 12 residues. The CDR3, as DNA: TGTGCCAGTAGTGATGCGCCGTCACCCCTCCACTTT. Amino acid sequence: CASSDAPSPLHF.

This clone was found a few times. The J gene is TRBJ1-5, the V gene TRBV2, with 11 nucleotides matching TRBD1. The CDR3 contains 15 residues. Looked up from germline, CDR1 is SNHLY and CDR2 is FYNNEI. V lost 5 bases, J lost 6 bases, and 6 bases stayed unmatched. The CDR3 spells CASSFRDRGGQPQHF. CDR3 bases: TGTGCCAGCAGTTTCCGGGACAGGGGGGGTCAGCCCCAGCATTTT. The whole variable domain, remainder taken from reference TRBV2 and TRBJ1-5, is EPEVTQTPSHQVTQMGQEVILRCVPISNHLYFYWYRQILGQKVEFLVSFYNNEISEKSEIFDDQFSVERPDGSNFTLKIRSTKLEDSAMYFCASSFRDRGGQPQHFGDGTRLSIL.

The V call is TRBV7-9, the J call TRBJ2-3, with D possibly being TRBD1 (6 bases). CDR1 is SEHNR and CDR2 is FQNEAQ in the germline V gene (reference sequence). The CDR3 runs to 16 residues. The germline V and J ends were trimmed by 5 bases and 1 base, with 16 bases remaining between them. In DNA, the CDR3 is TGTGCCAGCAGCCTACAGGCCACAGGGCGCACAGATACGCAGTATTTT. Residues: CASSLQATGRTDTQYF.

This clone was recorded only once. The chain recombines TRBV3-1 (or the pseudogene TRBV3-2) with TRBJ2-5; D is undetermined. V was shortened by 2 bases and J by 1 base, with 11 bases between the two germline ends. The CDR3 extends over 15 amino acids. CDR1 and CDR2 (germline): LGHDT, YNNKEL (reference sequence). CDR3 amino acids: CASSQSHVGQETQYF. The CDR3 DNA sequence: TGTGCCAGCAGCCAAAGCCACGTGGGCCAAGAGACCCAGTACTTC.

This chain uses TRBV15 with TRBJ2-1; 11 positions match TRBD1. J lost 6 bases, V lost 1 base, and 5 bases had no gene match. This CDR3 spans 16 amino acids. In germline, CDR1 is LNHNV, CDR2 YYDKDF (reference sequence). CDR3 sequence: CATSRVSGTGGNEQFF. CDR3 DNA: TGTGCCACCAGCAGAGTGTCGGGGACAGGGGGCAATGAGCAGTTCTTC.

This chain uses TRBV7-9 with TRBJ2-3; the D gene is possibly TRBD1 (7 bases). The germline CDR1 and CDR2 sequences are SEHNR and FQNEAQ (reference sequence). The V end was cut by 3 bases, the J end by 6 bases, with 16 bases between. The CDR3 covers 15 residues. In DNA, the CDR3 is TGTGCCAGCAGCTTTGGAGGGGGCCTGTCGGATACGCAGTATTTT. This sequence encodes CASSFGGGLSDTQYF.

This clone occurred once. The V call is TRBV9, the J call TRBJ2-3; TRBD2 matches 7 bases. Trimming at V came to 6 bases and at J to 2 bases, leaving 12 bases not matched to a gene. Germline V gene sequence: CDR1 SGDLS, CDR2 YYNGEE. The CDR3 contains 16 residues. The CDR3 spells CASKASGGNPTDTQYF. The CDR3 DNA reads as TGTGCCAGCAAAGCCTCGGGGGGTAACCCCACAGATACGCAGTATTTT.

The chain recombines TRBV10-3 with TRBJ2-7, with a tentative D call TRBD2 (5 bases). V lost 2 bases and J lost 2, with 16 bases in between. CDR1 is ENHRY, CDR2 SYGVKD, per germline. CDR3 length equals 16 residues. The CDR3 region is CAISERQWELPYEQYF. The CDR3 DNA reads as TGTGCCATCAGTGAGCGGCAGTGGGAGTTACCCTACGAGCAGTACTTC.

The chain links TRBV6-5 to TRBJ1-2; D not resolved. This CDR3 has 15 amino acids. The germline CDR1 and CDR2 sequences are MNHEY and SVGAGI. V lost 0 bases and J lost 0, with 8 bases in between. The CDR3 spells CASSYSTATNYGYTF. Here the CDR3 DNA reads TGTGCCAGCAGTTACTCGACGGCAACTAACTATGGCTACACCTTC.

The V gene is TRBV5-4, the J gene TRBJ1-1; D possibly corresponds to TRBD1 (6 bases). V was cut by 4 bases and J by 4 bases, with 20 bases left in between. Per germline, CDR1 SGHNT and CDR2 YYREEE (reference sequence). The CDR3 spans 16 residues. CDR3 protein: CASSIGLQGRGTEAFF. DNA for the CDR3: TGTGCCAGCAGCATAGGATTACAGGGACGGGGCACTGAAGCTTTCTTT.

V is TRBV10-3 and J is TRBJ2-7, with D possibly being TRBD2 (5 bases). Germline CDR1 ENHRY, CDR2 SYGVKD. The CDR3 length is 15 residues. The germline V and J ends were trimmed by 3 bases and 0 bases, with 12 bases remaining between them. The CDR3 spells CAISDGVGGSYEQYF. CDR3 nucleotides: TGTGCCATCAGTGATGGGGTAGGAGGCTCCTACGAGCAGTACTTC.

The chain joins TRBV5-1 to TRBJ2-6; D gene ambiguous. This CDR3 region has 14 residues. The germline V and J ends were trimmed by 1 base and 0 bases, with 2 bases remaining between them. In germline, CDR1 is SGHRS, CDR2 YFSETQ. The CDR3 loop is CASSLYSGANVLTF. The CDR3 region has the DNA TGCGCCAGCAGCTTGTACTCTGGGGCCAACGTCCTGACTTTC. Using reference TRBV5-1 and TRBJ2-6 for the parts outside the CDR3, the full variable domain is KAGVTQTPRYLIKTRGQQVTLSCSPISGHRSVSWYQQTPGQGLQFLFEYFSETQRNKGNFPGRFSGRQFSNSRSEMNVSTLELGDSALYLCASSLYSGANVLTFGAGSRLTVL.